This T cell receptor beta chain was found in a study of human T cells and chemical hapten exposure. Time point noted: patch test 2, 6 weeks after DPC sensitization. Indicated treatment: therapeutic diphenylcyclopropenone sensitization with weekly scalp DPC. TCRdb independently ran MiXCR on the RACE reads; one entry per CDR3 protein. The sample yields 70,000 to 95,000 distinct CDR3 sequences, approximately 7% seen once. CDR3 size: 12 residues. Trimming took 6 bases from V and 1 from J, leaving 9 bases between them. The germline V gene has CDR1 DFQATT and CDR2 SNEGSKA (reference sequence). This clonotype turned up a few times.

This sample comprised whole blood, obtained in connection with sensitization to the hapten diphenylcyclopropenone (DPC). The rearrangement uses TRBV20-1 and TRBJ1-1; D remains ambiguous. The origin of this receptor is a woman in her twenties or thirties with alopecia areata. Some clones in this sample may be carry-over from other donors' samples. The CDR3 region has the DNA TGCAGTGCGGGGAGGCAGAACACTGAAGCTTTCTTT. It translates to CSAGRQNTEAFF.